Listed below are T cell receptor beta chains from one sample, sequenced in a study of cytomegalovirus exposure and HLA in healthy donors. The protocol was immunoSEQ multiplex PCR, while the TCRdb copy is restricted to in-frame clones and leaves out a portion. The repertoire holds 180,000 or so clones, with more than 70% as singletons. The sequencing sample was made of PBMCs. The receptors shown here come from a girl under 18 in good health and CMV-seropositive. CDR3s include the opening cysteine and the closing phenylalanine or tryptophan. A D gene is named only where the DNA matches it firmly. Some rows mark clone size as missing; the rest say once, few, many or name a class of expanded clone.

size | J | V | D | DNA | CDR3
few | TRBJ2-6 | TRBV5-1 | TRBD2 | TGCGCCAGCAGCTCGGGACTAGCGGGAGGGCCGGGCGGGGCCAACGTCCTGACTTTC | CASSSGLAGGPGGANVLTF
NA | TRBJ1-5 | TRBV6-1 | TRBD1 | TGTGCCAGCAGTGAAGGGGCAGGGGGATCGGGGCCCCAGCATTTT | CASSEGAGGSGPQHF
NA | TRBJ2-3 | TRBV5-4 | TRBD2 | TGTGCCAGCAGGCTTCTAGCGGACCTAAGCACAGATACGCAGTATTTT | CASRLLADLSTDTQYF
few | TRBJ1-1 | TRBV12-5 | NA | TGTGCTAGTGGTTTGGTACGGGCGGGGGCAGCTTTCTTT | CASGLVRAGAAFF
NA | TRBJ2-7 | TRBV2 | NA | TGTGCCAGCAGTGCATCCTACGAGCAGTACTTC | CASSASYEQYF
NA | TRBJ2-7 | TRBV18 | TRBD1 | TGTGCCAGCTCACCACAGACAGGGTCGCGCGAGCAGTACTTC | CASSPQTGSREQYF
NA | TRBJ2-1 | TRBV5-1 | TRBD2 | TGCGCCAGCAGCTTGTTCTGGAGTCGGCGGGAGGGTGAGCAGTTCTTC | CASSLFWSRREGEQFF
NA | TRBJ2-1 | TRBV19 | TRBD2 | TGTGCCAGTAGTATACGGCCGACTAGCGGTACCTACAATGAGCAGTTCTTC | CASSIRPTSGTYNEQFF
NA | TRBJ2-3 | TRBV11-2 | TRBD2 | TGTGCCAGCAGCTTAGGCCCGGGACTAGCGGGAGCAGCAGATACGCAGTATTTT | CASSLGPGLAGAADTQYF
few | TRBJ2-1 | TRBV25-1 | TRBD2 | TGTGCCAGCAGTGAACCAGTAGGTAGCGGGGACTTCAATGAGCAGTTCTTC | CASSEPVGSGDFNEQFF
NA | TRBJ2-3 | TRBV10-1 | NA | TGCGCCAGCAGTGAGGGGACGGGAGACGCAGATACGCAGTATTTT | CASSEGTGDADTQYF
few | TRBJ1-1 | TRBV4-2 | NA | TGTGCCAGCAGCCAAGGTGCCCCGACAGCGCCAACTGAAGCTTTCTTT | CASSQGAPTAPTEAFF
few | TRBJ2-7 | TRBV10-2 | TRBD2 | TGCGCCAGCAGGCTAACTAGCGCAGCCACCTACGAGCAGTACTTC | CASRLTSAATYEQYF
NA | TRBJ2-7 | TRBV2 | NA | TGTGCCAGCAGTTTTTCGGACTTGAGCTCCTACGAGCAGTACTTC | CASSFSDLSSYEQYF
few | TRBJ1-3 | TRBV19 | TRBD1 | TGTGCCAGTAGTACCCGGGACAGGGCCCCTGGAAACACCATATATTTT | CASSTRDRAPGNTIYF
few | TRBJ1-1 | TRBV7-9 | TRBD1 | TGTGCCAGCAGAGCGACAGGGGATGAAGCTTTCTTT | CASRATGDEAFF
once | TRBJ2-1 | TRBV10-2 | TRBD2 | TGCGCCAGCAGTAGAATGCCGGGACTAGCGGGAACCCCCTCCTACAATGAGCAGTTCTTC | CASSRMPGLAGTPSYNEQFF
NA | TRBJ2-7 | TRBV6-6 | NA | TGTGCCAGCAGCGAAGGGGATTACAGCTCCTACGAGCAGTACTTC | CASSEGDYSSYEQYF
NA | TRBJ2-6 | TRBV6-5 | NA | TGTGCCAGCAGTTACTCGGCAGGGACTGGGGCCAACGTCCTGACTTTC | CASSYSAGTGANVLTF
once | TRBJ2-5 | TRBV2 | TRBD2 | TGTGCCAGCGGGGGACTAGTGGGCTCCCAAGAGACCCAGTACTTC | CASGGLVGSQETQYF
NA | TRBJ1-2 | TRBV14 | TRBD1 | TGTGCCAGCTCCCGGACAGGGGGCATCGGTAACTATGGCTACACCTTC | CASSRTGGIGNYGYTF
NA | TRBJ1-5 | TRBV15 | NA | TGTGCCACCAGCAGAGATGACAGACCGCCCCAGCATTTT | CATSRDDRPPQHF
once | TRBJ2-7 | TRBV29-1 | NA | TGCAGCGTTGAAAGGCAGGGGACGTCCTACGAGCAGTACTTC | CSVERQGTSYEQYF
NA | TRBJ1-1 | TRBV4-2 | NA | TGTGCCAGCAGCCAAGCCGTCTCCGGGAGCGAAGCTTTCTTT | CASSQAVSGSEAFF
NA | TRBJ1-2 | TRBV7-9 | TRBD1 | TGTGCCAGCAGCACCGGGACAGAAAAAAACTATGGCTACACCTTC | CASSTGTEKNYGYTF